Detailed here is one T cell receptor (beta chain). No antigen is known for it. Base qualities are not at hand, and no much larger clone is one base apart. These data are taken from a study of Ad26.COV2.S vaccination and SARS-CoV-2 variants (dated by TCRdb to 2020 to 2022). With regard to the full study: Vaccine-arm donors were drawn from COV1001, a multicentre, randomized, double-blind, placebo-controlled phase I-IIa trial of Ad26.COV2.S in healthy adults. Ad26.COV2.S was administered intramuscularly at 5 x 10^10 or 1 x 10^11 viral particles, either as a single shot or as two shots given 56 days apart. Sequencing of the TCRbeta repertoire served to evaluate the specificity and breadth of SARS-CoV-2-reactive T cell receptors following Ad26.COV2.S vaccination. The TCR-sequenced set comprised around 30 samples: some 20 Ad26.COV2.S vaccine recipients, 5 placebo recipients and 8 SARS-CoV-2 convalescent individuals. Participants in the trial were split at random into five groups of five each, receiving low-dose or high-dose Ad26.COV2.S once or twice, or else placebo on both occasions. Throughout the experiments and outcome assessment, investigators stayed blinded to trial group allocation.

Here V drops 7 bases and J drops 1 base, and the junction holds 4 bases not matched to any gene. CDR1 and CDR2, per the germline V gene, are MNHEY and SVGAGI. The CDR3 numbers 15 residues from cysteine through phenylalanine. The CDR3 DNA has 45 bases and is translated from base 1. TCRbeta CDR3 regions were sequenced with the immunoSEQ Assay. After extraction, genomic DNA underwent amplification by bias-controlled multiplex PCR, followed by high-throughput sequencing. Turning to the authors' computational methods: To quantify the absolute abundance of every unique TCRbeta CDR3 region, sequences were collapsed and filtered. T cell fraction was estimated by normalizing TCRbeta template counts to usable DNA, with usable DNA measured through amplification of reference genes found in all nucleated cells. Repertoire TCRs were annotated as SARS-CoV-2-specific when V gene, CDR3 amino acid sequence and J gene were exactly matched to a known reactive TCR set. The reference SARS-CoV-2 TCR set came from MIRA and was filtered for enrichment in COVID-19-positive ImmuneCODE repertoires, removing public or cross-reactive TCRs. Using the MIRA antigens, annotated TCRs were further analysed by specific ORF or by position within an ORF. Breadth was defined as the number of annotated unique rearrangements divided by the total number of unique productive rearrangements, and depth was defined as the summed frequency of the annotated unique rearrangements. Group comparisons of TCR breadth used two-sided Wilcoxon rank-sum tests. Drawn from immuneACCESS, this table holds only the in-frame rearrangements with V and J called that TCRdb kept. Clones are partly lost; checked studies trace under half to an unresolved V gene and leave the rest unexplained. Clone size and V and J calls were adopted from that table, with D and trimming inferred from the DNA. This sample is represented by fewer than 500,000 clones; 80% to 95% of them were singletons. About 12% of the sample is taken by the ten largest.

Results the study describes overall, beyond this receptor: The study was not powered to compare responses between vaccine doses or regimens. Non-spike TCR breadth was comparable between vaccine and placebo recipients, consistent with the vaccine containing only spike. The authors noted that total T cell responses may have been underestimated by the TCR breadth and depth analyses. After vaccination, spike-specific CD8+ and CD4+ T cell responses were reported to show substantial breadth. Spike-specific TCR breadth was higher in Ad26.COV2.S recipients than in placebo recipients (P = 0.0014).

The sample's treatment or condition label is to be understood as: some 20 received Ad26.COV2.S at low or high dose, single or two shots; roughly five received placebo; per-sample allocation not given. Repertoires of vaccine and placebo recipients were sequenced from samples taken on day 63 after the first injection. In Cohort 1b, 25 or so adults aged 18-55 years were enrolled at a single site in Boston, USA, between 29 July and 7 August 2020. As a vaccine, Ad26.COV2.S was a replication-incompetent adenovirus type 26 vector that expressed a prefusion-stabilized SARS-CoV-2 spike protein derived from the original Wuhan strain.

This clonotype was sampled from a person between 18 and 60 years old who received the Ad26.COV2.S COVID-19 vaccine or a placebo. Rearrangement joined TRBV6-5 to TRBJ2-1; TRBD2 aligns with 10 central bases. Sequenced here: peripheral blood, sampled in a trial of Ad26.COV2.S vaccine versus placebo. CDR3 sequence: CASKREGLSYNEQFF. The nucleotide sequence reads TGTGCCAGCAAGCGGGAGGGTCTGTCCTACAATGAGCAGTTCTTC.